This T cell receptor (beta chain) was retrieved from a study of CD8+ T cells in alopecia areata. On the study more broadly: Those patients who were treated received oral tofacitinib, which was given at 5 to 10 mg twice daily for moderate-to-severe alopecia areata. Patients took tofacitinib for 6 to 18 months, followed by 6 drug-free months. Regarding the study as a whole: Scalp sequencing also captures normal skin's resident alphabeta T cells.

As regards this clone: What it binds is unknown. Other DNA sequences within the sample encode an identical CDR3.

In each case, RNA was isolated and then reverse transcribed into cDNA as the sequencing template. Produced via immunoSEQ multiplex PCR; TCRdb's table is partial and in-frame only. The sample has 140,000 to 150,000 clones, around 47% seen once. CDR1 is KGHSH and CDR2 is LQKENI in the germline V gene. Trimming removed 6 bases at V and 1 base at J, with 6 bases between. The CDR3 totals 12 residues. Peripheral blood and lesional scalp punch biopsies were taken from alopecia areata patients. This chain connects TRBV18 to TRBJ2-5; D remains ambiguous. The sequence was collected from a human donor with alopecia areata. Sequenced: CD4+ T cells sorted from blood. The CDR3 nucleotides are TGTGCCAGCTCCGTCGCCCAAGAGACCCAGTACTTC. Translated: CASSVAQETQYF.